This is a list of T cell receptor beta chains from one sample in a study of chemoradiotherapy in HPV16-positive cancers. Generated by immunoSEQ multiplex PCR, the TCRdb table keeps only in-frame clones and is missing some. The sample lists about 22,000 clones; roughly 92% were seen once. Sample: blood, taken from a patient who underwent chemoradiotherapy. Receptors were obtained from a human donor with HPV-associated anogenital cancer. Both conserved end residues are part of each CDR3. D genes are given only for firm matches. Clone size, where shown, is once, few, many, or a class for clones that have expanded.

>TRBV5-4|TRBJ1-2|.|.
TGTGCCAGCAGCCTCTATAACAGACCTAACTATGGCTACACCTTC
CASSLYNRPNYGYTF
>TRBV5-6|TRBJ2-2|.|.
TGTGCCAGCAGCCCCGGCATCAGGACCTGGTCGGACACCGGGGAGCTGTTTTTT
CASSPGIRTWSDTGELFF
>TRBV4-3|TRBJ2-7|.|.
TGCGCCAGCAGCCAAGATGAGGGGAGACGCGAGCAGTACTTC
CASSQDEGRREQYF
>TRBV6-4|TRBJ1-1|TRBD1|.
TGTGCCAGCAGGGACAGGGAAAACACTGAAGCTTTCTTT
CASRDRENTEAFF
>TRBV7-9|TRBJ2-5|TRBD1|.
TGTGCCAGCAGCCAGACAGGGGGCGTGGAGACCCAGTACTTC
CASSQTGGVETQYF
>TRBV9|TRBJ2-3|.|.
TGTGCCAGCAGCATCGGACAACAAGATACGCAGTATTTT
CASSIGQQDTQYF
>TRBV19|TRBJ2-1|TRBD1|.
TGTGCCAGTAGTATGGGACAGGGGTATTCCAATGAGCAGTTCTTC
CASSMGQGYSNEQFF
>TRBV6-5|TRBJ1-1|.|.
TGTGCCAGCCGGCGACCGAACACTGAAGCTTTCTTT
CASRRPNTEAFF
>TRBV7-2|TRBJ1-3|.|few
TGTGCCAGCAGCTTCGATGGGGGTTCGGGAAACACCATATATTTT
CASSFDGGSGNTIYF
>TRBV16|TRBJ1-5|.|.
TGTGCCAGCAGCCAATCCCTAGGGGGAGGGAATCAGCCCCAGCATTTT
CASSQSLGGGNQPQHF
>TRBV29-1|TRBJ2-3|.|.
TGCAGCGTTGGCGTCCGAGATACGCAGTATTTT
CSVGVRDTQYF
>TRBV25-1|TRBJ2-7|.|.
TGTGCCAGCAGTGTCCGGACAGAGCAGTACTTC
CASSVRTEQYF
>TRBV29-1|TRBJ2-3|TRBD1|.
TGCAGCGCCATCGTAGGACAGGGAGATGCGTATTTT
CSAIVGQGDAYF
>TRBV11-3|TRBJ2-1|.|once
TGTGCCAGCAGCTTAAGGGGGAACAATGAGCAGTTCTTC
CASSLRGNNEQFF
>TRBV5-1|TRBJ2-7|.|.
TGCGCCAGCAGCTTAGTACCCTTTGGGGACGAGCAGTACTTC
CASSLVPFGDEQYF
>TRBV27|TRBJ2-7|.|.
TGTGCCAGCAGCCCCTCGGGTGCCGCCTACGAGCAGTACTTC
CASSPSGAAYEQYF
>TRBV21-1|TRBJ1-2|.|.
TGTGCCAGCAGCCCTGACTGTATGGGCTACACCTTC
CASSPDCMGYTF